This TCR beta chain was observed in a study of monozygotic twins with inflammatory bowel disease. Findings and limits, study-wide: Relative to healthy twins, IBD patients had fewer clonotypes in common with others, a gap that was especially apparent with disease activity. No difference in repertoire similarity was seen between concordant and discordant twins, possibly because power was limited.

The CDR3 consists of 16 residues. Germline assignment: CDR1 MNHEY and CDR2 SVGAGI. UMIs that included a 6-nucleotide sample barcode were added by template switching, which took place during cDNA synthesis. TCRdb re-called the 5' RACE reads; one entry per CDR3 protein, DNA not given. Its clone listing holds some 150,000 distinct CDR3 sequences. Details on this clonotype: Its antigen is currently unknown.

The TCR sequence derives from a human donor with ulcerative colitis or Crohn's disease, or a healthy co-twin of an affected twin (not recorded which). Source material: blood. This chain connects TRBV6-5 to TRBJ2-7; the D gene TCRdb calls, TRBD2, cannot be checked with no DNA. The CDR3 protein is CASSNRLAGGPYEQYF.